The clone carrying this T cell receptor beta chain occurred once. This record comes from a study of blood T cell repertoires in COVID-19. The V and J ends lost 3 bases and 13 bases respectively, with 18 bases between them. CDR1 is GTSNPN, CDR2 SVGIG, per germline (reference sequence). The CDR3 consists of 12 residues. Produced via immunoSEQ multiplex PCR; TCRdb's table is partial and in-frame only. Of over 200,000 clones listed, more than 85% are singletons. The sample was peripheral blood. The TCR comes from a man in his 60s with COVID-19, enrolled during active disease. The chain uses TRBV30 and TRBJ1-2; D possibly corresponds to TRBD1 (6 bases). The CDR3 region has the DNA TGTGCCTGGAGCGCTGACAGGTTTGCTATCACCTTC. Translating gives CAWSADRFAITF.